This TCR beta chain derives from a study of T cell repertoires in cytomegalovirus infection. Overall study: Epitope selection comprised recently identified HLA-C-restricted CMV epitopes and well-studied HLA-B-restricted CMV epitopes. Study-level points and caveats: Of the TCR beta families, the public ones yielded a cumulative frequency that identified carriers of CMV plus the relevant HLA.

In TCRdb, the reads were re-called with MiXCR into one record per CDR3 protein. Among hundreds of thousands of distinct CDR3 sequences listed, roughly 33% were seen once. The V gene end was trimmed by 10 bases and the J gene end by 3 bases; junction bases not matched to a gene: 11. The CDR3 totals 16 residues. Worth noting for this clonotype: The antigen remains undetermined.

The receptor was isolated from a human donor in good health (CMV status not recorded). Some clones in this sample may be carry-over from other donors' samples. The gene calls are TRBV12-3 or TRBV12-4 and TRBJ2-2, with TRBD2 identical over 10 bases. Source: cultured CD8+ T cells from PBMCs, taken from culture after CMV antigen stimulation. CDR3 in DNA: TGTGCCACACACGAGCGGGGGGGCGCAGACACCGGGGAGCTGTTTTTT. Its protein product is CATHERGGADTGELFF.